The present T cell receptor (beta chain) was sequenced within a study of blood T cell repertoires in COVID-19 (dated by TCRdb to 2019 to 2021). Regarding the research as a whole: Samples from collaborators originated in the United States, Italy and Spain and spanned both the acute and convalescent phases of COVID-19. The prospective study material was composed of cDNA or gDNA derived from T cells, B-cell-depleted T cells, or PBMCs. Deeply sampled blood TCRbeta repertoires from subjects exposed to, actively infected with, or recovered from COVID-19 were included in the dataset. The repertoires were released in a freely available public database meant as a resource for research on the immune response to SARS-CoV-2. Samples came from the ongoing ImmuneRACE study (first 160 participants) plus 1,254 subjects from 6 global collaborators. A de-identified subject ID, COVID-19 status, age in years and sex were almost always included in the sample metadata. HLA class I and class II types, where available, came from metadata supplied by the sample provider rather than from assay-based typing.

The investigation overall reported the following: The quantity of clinical and demographic metadata differed by source and by participant and was supplied without curation.

TCRbeta CDR3 regions were amplified from genomic DNA by means of the immunoSEQ Assay, a bias-controlled multiplex PCR. Turning to the authors' computational methods: Nucleated cell counts per sample were estimated from amplification of reference gene primers within the assay. To quantify the absolute abundance of each unique TCRbeta CDR3 rearrangement, sequence reads were collapsed and filtered. For each sample, productive Simpson clonality was calculated as the square root of Simpson's diversity index over productive rearrangements. The source is immuneACCESS, and TCRdb retained only in-frame sequences with V and J called. Part of the clones is not carried over; for the studies checked, unresolved V genes explain less than half of this, and the remainder is unexplained. The V and J calls and clone size come from that table; D and trimming were worked out from the DNA. The sample includes around 250,000 clones, with 86% observed a single time. The biggest ten clones account for over 2% of the sample.

For this chain, trimming is 6 bases at the V end and 0 bases at the J end, and the number of junction bases without a gene match is 1. The CDR3 runs 13 residues from the cysteine to the phenylalanine. The read is trimmed to its CDR3 DNA, 39 bases read in frame from base 1. Based on the germline V gene, the CDR1 and CDR2 sequences are SGHNT and YENEEA. Samples from volunteer blood donors who had recovered from COVID-19 were contributed by a second Seattle source. Collaborating institutions collected whole blood in K2EDTA tubes following their own protocols. For TCRbeta analysis, collaborators shipped samples in one of three forms: frozen whole blood, isolated PBMCs, or DNA extracted from either of those sample types. A note on this clone: The antigen it binds to is not known. No much larger clone exists at a distance of one base, and base qualities are not known.

The sequencing sample was made of peripheral blood. This TCR was recovered from a man younger than 45 who had recovered from COVID-19. The receptor chain draws on TRBV11-3 and TRBJ2-7, and 8 junctional nucleotides match TRBD2. The CDR3 protein is CASRRGGSYEQYF. The nucleotide sequence is TGTGCCAGCAGACGGGGGGGCTCCTACGAGCAGTACTTC.